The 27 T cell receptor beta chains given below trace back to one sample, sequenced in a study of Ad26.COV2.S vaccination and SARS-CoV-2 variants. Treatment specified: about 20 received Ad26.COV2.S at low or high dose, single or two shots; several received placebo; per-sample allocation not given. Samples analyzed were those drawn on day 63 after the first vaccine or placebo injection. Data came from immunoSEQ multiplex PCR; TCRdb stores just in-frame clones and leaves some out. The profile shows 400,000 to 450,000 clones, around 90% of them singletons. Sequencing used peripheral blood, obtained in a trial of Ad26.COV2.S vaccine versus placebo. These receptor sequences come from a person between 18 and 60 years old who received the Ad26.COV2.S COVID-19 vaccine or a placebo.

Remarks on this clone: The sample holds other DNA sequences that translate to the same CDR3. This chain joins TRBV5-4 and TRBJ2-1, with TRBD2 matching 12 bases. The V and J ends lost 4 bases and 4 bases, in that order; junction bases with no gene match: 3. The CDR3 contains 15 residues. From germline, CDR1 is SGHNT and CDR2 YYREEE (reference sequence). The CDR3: CASSTGTSGYNEQFF. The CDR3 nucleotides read TGTGCCAGCAGCACCGGGACTAGCGGGTACAATGAGCAGTTCTTC.

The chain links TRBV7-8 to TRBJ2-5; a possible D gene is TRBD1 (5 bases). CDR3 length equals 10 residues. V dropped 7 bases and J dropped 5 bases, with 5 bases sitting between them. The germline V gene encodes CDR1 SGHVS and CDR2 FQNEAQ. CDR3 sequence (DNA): TGTGCCAGCACAGGGGAGACCCAGTACTTC. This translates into CASTGETQYF. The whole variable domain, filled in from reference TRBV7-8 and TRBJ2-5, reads GAGVSQSPRYKVAKRGQDVALRCDPISGHVSLFWYQQALGQGPEFLTYFQNEAQLDKSGLPSDRFFAERPEGSVSTLKIQRTQQEDSAVYLCASTGETQYFGPGTRLLVL.

In DNA, the CDR3 is TGTGCCAGCAGCCCCGGCGCCTACAATGAGCAGTTCTTC. This gives the protein CASSPGAYNEQFF. The rearrangement links TRBV25-1 to TRBJ2-1; D not certain. The germline gives CDR1 MGHDK, CDR2 SYGVNS. V lost 6 bases and J lost 2, with 8 bases in between. This CDR3 comprises 13 residues.

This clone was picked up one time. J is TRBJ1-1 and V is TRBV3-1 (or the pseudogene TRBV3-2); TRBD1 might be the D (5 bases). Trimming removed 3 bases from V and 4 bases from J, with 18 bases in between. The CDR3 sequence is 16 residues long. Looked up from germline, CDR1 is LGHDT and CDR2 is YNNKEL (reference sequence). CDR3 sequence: CASSHIDRPGGTEAFF. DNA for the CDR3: TGTGCCAGCAGCCATATTGACCGGCCGGGGGGCACTGAAGCTTTCTTT.

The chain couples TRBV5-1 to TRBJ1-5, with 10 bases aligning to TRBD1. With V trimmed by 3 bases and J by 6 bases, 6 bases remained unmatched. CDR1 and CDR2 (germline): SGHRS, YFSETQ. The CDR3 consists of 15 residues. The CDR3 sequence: CASSWGTGDSQPQHF. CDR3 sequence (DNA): TGCGCCAGCAGCTGGGGGACAGGGGATAGTCAGCCCCAGCATTTT.

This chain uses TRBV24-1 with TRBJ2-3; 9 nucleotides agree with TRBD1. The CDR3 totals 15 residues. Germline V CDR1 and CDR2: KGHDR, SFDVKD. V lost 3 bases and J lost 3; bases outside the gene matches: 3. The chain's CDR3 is CATSDRTGATDTQYF. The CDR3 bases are TGTGCCACCAGTGATCGGACAGGGGCGACAGATACGCAGTATTTT.

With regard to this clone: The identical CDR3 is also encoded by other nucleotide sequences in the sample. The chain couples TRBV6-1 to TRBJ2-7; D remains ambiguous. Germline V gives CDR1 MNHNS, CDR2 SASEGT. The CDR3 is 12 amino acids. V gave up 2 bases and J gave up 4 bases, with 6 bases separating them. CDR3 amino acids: CASSELGYEQYF. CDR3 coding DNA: TGTGCCAGCAGTGAATTGGGATACGAGCAGTACTTC.

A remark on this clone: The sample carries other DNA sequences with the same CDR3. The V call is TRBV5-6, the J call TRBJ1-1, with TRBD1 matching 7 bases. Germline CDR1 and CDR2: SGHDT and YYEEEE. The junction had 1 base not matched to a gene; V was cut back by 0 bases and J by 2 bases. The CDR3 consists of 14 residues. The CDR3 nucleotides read TGTGCCAGCAGCTTGGTAGGGGGCAACACTGAAGCTTTCTTT. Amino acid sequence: CASSLVGGNTEAFF. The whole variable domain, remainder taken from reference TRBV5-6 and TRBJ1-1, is DAGVTQSPTHLIKTRGQQVTLRCSPKSGHDTVSWYQQALGQGPQFIFQYYEEEERQRGNFPDRFSGHQFPNYSSELNVNALLLGDSALYLCASSLVGGNTEAFFGQGTRLTVV.

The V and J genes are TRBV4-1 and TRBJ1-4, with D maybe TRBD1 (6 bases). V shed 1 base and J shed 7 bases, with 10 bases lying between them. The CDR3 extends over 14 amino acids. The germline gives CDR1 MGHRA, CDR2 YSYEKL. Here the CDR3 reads CASSQGGQTEKLFF. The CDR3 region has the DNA TGCGCCAGCAGCCAAGGTGGACAGACTGAAAAACTGTTTTTT.

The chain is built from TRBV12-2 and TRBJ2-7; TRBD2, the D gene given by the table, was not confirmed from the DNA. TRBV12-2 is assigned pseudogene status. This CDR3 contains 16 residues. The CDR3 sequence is CASRLVGGDSLYEQYF. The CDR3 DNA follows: TGTGCAAGTCGCTTAGTTGGGGGGGACTCACTCTACGAGCAGTACTTC.

The CDR3 reads CASSLTTGLNQPQHF. CDR3 nucleotide sequence: TGTGCCAGCTCACTAACGACAGGGCTGAATCAGCCCCAGCATTTT. This rearrangement joins TRBV18 to TRBJ1-5, with 7 nucleotides matching TRBD1. With 4 bases clipped from V and 4 bases from J, the junction kept 7 bases outside the gene matches. CDR3 length: 15 residues. The germline gives CDR1 KGHSH, CDR2 LQKENI.

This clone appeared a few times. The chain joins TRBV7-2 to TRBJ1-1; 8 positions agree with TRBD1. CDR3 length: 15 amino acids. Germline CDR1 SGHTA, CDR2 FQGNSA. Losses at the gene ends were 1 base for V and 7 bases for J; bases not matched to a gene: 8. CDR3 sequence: CASSLGTGNSGEAFF. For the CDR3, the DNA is TGTGCCAGCAGCTTAGGGACAGGGAATAGTGGTGAAGCTTTCTTT.

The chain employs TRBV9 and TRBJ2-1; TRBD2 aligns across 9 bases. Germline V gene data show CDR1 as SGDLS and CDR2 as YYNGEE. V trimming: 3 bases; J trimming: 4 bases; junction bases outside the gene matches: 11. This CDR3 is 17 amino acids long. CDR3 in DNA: TGTGCCAGCAGCGATTCACGCTTGAGCGGGGGGTACAATGAGCAGTTCTTC. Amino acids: CASSDSRLSGGYNEQFF.

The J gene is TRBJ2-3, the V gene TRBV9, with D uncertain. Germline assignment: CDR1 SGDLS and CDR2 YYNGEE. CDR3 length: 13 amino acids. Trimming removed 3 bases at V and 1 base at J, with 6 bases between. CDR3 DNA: TGTGCCAGCAGCGGCCGCGGCACAGATACGCAGTATTTT. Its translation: CASSGRGTDTQYF.

The chain's CDR3 is CATNTQDSTNTGELFF. The CDR3 nucleotides read TGTGCCACTAACACGCAGGACAGCACGAACACCGGGGAGCTGTTTTTT. This rearrangement joins TRBV7-9 to TRBJ2-2; perhaps TRBD1 as D (6 bases). The CDR3 is 16 residues long. Per the germline V gene, CDR1 is SEHNR and CDR2 is FQNEAQ (reference sequence). Deletions cut 10 bases from V and 0 bases from J, with 18 bases between. The entire variable domain, with the rest obtained from reference TRBV7-9 and TRBJ2-2, is as follows: DTGVSQNPRHKITKRGQNVTFRCDPISEHNRLYWYRQTLGQGPEFLTYFQNEAQLEKSRLLSDRFSAERPKGSFSTLEIQRTEQGDSAMYLCATNTQDSTNTGELFFGEGSRLTVL.

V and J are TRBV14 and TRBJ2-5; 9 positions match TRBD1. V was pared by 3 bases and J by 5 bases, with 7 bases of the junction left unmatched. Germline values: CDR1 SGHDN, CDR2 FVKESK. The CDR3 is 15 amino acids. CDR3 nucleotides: TGTGCCAGCAGCCATATACAGGGGGCCTGGGAGACCCAGTACTTC. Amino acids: CASSHIQGAWETQYF.

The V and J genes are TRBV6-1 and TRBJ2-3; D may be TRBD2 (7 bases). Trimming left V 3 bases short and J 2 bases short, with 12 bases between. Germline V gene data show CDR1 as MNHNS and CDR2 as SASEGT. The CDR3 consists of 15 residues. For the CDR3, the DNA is TGTGCCAGCAGTGACCTCGCGGGGGCCACAGATACGCAGTATTTT. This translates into CASSDLAGATDTQYF.

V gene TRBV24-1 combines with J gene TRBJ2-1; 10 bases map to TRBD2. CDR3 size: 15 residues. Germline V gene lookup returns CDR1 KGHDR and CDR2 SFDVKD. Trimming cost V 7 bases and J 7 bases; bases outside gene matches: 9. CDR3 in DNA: TGTGCCACCAGCCCTCTAGCGGGAGATCAGAATGAGCAGTTCTTC. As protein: CATSPLAGDQNEQFF.

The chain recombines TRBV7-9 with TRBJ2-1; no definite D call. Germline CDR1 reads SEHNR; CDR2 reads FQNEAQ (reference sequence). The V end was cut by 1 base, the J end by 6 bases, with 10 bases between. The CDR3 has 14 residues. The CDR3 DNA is TGTGCCAGCAGCTTAGAACAGCAGCTCAATGAGCAGTTCTTC. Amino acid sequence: CASSLEQQLNEQFF.

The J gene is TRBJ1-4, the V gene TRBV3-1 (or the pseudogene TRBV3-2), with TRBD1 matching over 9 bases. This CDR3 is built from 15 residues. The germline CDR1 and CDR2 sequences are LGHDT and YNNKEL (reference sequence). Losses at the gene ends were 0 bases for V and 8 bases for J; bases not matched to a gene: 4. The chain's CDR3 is CASSQEVGQGEKLFF. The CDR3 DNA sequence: TGTGCCAGCAGCCAAGAAGTTGGACAGGGGGAAAAACTGTTTTTT.

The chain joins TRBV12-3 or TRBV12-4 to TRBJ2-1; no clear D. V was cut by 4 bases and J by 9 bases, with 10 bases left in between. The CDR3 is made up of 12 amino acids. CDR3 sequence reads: CASSSRVAEQFF. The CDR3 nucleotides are TGTGCCAGCAGTTCTCGGGTAGCTGAGCAGTTCTTC.

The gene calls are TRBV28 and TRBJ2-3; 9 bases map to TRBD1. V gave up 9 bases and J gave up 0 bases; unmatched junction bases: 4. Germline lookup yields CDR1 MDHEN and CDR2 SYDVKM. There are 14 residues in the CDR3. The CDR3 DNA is TGTGCCAGTGTTACAGGGGGCAGCACAGATACGCAGTATTTT. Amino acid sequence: CASVTGGSTDTQYF.

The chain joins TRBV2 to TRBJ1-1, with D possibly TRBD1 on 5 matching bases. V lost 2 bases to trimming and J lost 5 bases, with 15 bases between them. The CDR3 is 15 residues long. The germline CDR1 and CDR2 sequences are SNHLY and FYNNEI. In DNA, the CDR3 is TGTGCCAGCAGTGAATTCTCAGGGAGAAGGACTGAAGCTTTCTTT. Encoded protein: CASSEFSGRRTEAFF.

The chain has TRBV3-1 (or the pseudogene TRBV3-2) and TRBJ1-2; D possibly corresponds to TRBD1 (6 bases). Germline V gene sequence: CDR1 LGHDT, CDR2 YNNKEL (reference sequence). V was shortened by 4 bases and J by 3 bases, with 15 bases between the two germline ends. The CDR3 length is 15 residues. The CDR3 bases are TGTGCCAGCAGCCGCTCGGGGGGGCGCGACTATGGCTACACCTTC. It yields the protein CASSRSGGRDYGYTF.

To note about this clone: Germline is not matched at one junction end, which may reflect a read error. CDR3 sequence (DNA): TGTGCCAGCAGCCATATTGGGACAGATAATTTACCCCTCCACTTT. Translation gives CASSHIGTDNLPLHF. The rearrangement links TRBV7-9 to TRBJ1-6, with TRBD1 matching over 7 bases. Germline assignment: CDR1 SEHNR and CDR2 FQNEAQ (reference sequence). The length of the CDR3 is 15 residues.

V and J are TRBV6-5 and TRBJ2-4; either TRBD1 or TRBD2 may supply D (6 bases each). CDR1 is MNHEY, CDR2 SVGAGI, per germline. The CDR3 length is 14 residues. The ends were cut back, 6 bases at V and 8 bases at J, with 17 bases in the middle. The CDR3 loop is CASRMDSRRDIQYF. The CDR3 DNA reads TGTGCCAGCAGAATGGACAGTCGGAGGGACATTCAGTACTTC.

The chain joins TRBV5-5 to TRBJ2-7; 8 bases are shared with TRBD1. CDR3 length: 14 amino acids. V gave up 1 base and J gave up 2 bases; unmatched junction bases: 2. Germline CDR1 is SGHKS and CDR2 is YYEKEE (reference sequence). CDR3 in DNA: TGTGCCAGCAGCTTGCGGACAGGGACCTACGAGCAGTACTTC. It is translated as CASSLRTGTYEQYF.